Described below is a single TCR beta chain sequence and its context. Its specificity is not known. These data are taken from a study of cytomegalovirus exposure and HLA in healthy donors. General study findings and limits: The tendency of first-cohort TCR clusters to co-occur in the roughly 120 validation repertoires was identified by a subsequent analysis. In vitro data verified a few CMV-associated chains as specific for CMV antigens. The authors enumerated roughly 160 TCR beta chains as linked to cytomegalovirus.

Germline trimming cut 7 bases from V and 3 bases from J; bases unmatched to any gene: 7. The CDR3 is 15 residues long. The germline V gene encodes CDR1 LNHDA and CDR2 SQIVND (reference sequence). The data were produced by immunoSEQ multiplex PCR, yet TCRdb's version contains in-frame clones alone and is incomplete. This table holds roughly 130,000 clones, 88% found once. Among the 110 or so subjects of the validation cohort, separate from the approximately 660-subject first cohort, were the donors. V usage is TRBV19 and J usage is TRBJ1-1, with 11 bases matching TRBD1. Sequencing was carried out using PBMCs. The source of this sequence is a young man in good health and CMV-seronegative. This CDR3 reads CASIGQGARYTEAFF. Written as DNA, the CDR3 is TGTGCCAGTATAGGACAGGGGGCTCGGTACACTGAAGCTTTCTTT.